Below are 19 T cell receptor beta chains sequenced from a single sample in a study of CD8+ T cells in alopecia areata. This sample's treatment: oral pan-JAK inhibitor, 5-10 mg twice daily. RNA was isolated and reverse transcribed to cDNA, the sequencing template. The assay was immunoSEQ multiplex PCR, and TCRdb's table has in-frame clones only and misses some. Of roughly 46,000 clones listed, just over 65% are singletons. The sequencing used CD8+ T cells sorted from blood, collected at week 4, from a patient treated with tofacitinib. The receptors were gathered from a human donor with alopecia areata.

This clone was detected a few times. This sequence joins TRBV5-1 and TRBJ2-1; D possibly matches TRBD1 or TRBD2 (5 bases each). CDR1 and CDR2 (germline): SGHRS, YFSETQ. This CDR3 is built from 11 residues. V was clipped by 5 bases and J by 10 bases, with 10 bases between them. The DNA for the CDR3 is TGCGCCAGCAGTGGGGGTTACGAGCAGTTCTTC. It yields the protein CASSGGYEQFF.

V and J are TRBV7-2 and TRBJ2-7; D tentatively reads TRBD1 or TRBD2 (5 bases each). The CDR3 has 13 amino acids. Looked up from germline, CDR1 is SGHTA and CDR2 is FQGNSA. V shed 1 base and J shed 4 bases, with 8 bases lying between them. CDR3 DNA: TGTGCCAGCAGCTTAGAGGGACGTTACGAGCAGTACTTC. It encodes CASSLEGRYEQYF. The whole variable domain, remainder taken from reference TRBV7-2 and TRBJ2-7, is GAGVSQSPSNKVTEKGKDVELRCDPISGHTALYWYRQSLGQGLEFLIYFQGNSAPDKSGLPSDRFSAERTGGSVSTLTIQRTQQEDSAVYLCASSLEGRYEQYFGPGTRLTVT.

This rearrangement joins TRBV29-1 to TRBJ1-2; TRBD1 aligns across 9 bases. Germline loops: CDR1 SQVTM, CDR2 ANQGSEA. This CDR3 has 13 amino acids. The V segment lost 4 bases and the J segment 6 bases; nucleotides outside the gene matches: 6. The CDR3 reads CSVVTQGADGYTF. The CDR3 DNA reads TGCAGCGTTGTTACACAGGGGGCCGATGGCTACACCTTC.

The gene calls are TRBV7-2 and TRBJ2-5; TRBD2 agrees at 9 bases. CDR1 and CDR2 (germline): SGHTA, FQGNSA. The CDR3 loop spans 15 amino acids. Trimming took 4 bases from V and 5 from J; bases not matched to a gene: 8. DNA for the CDR3: TGTGCCAGCAGCTACTGGCGGGGGGGGCAGGAGACCCAGTACTTC. This translates into CASSYWRGGQETQYF.

This chain links TRBV19 with TRBJ1-5, with a tentative D call TRBD1 (6 bases). Germline V gene sequence: CDR1 LNHDA, CDR2 SQIVND (reference sequence). Trimming cost V 6 bases and J 3 bases, with 12 bases left between them. The CDR3 has 14 amino acids. The CDR3 nucleotides read TGTGCCAGTAGGTATTGGACAGACAATCAGCCCCAGCATTTT. This translates into CASRYWTDNQPQHF. The variable domain in full, completed from reference TRBV19 and TRBJ1-5, reads DGGITQSPKYLFRKEGQNVTLSCEQNLNHDAMYWYRQDPGQGLRLIYYSQIVNDFQKGDIAEGYSVSREKKESFPLTVTSAQKNPTAFYLCASRYWTDNQPQHFGDGTRLSIL.

The genes are TRBV4-3 and TRBJ2-7; perhaps D is TRBD1 or TRBD2 (5 bases each). This CDR3 has 13 amino acids. V lost 2 bases, J lost 5 bases, and 10 bases lay in between. From germline, CDR1 is LGHNA and CDR2 YSLEER. CDR3 DNA: TGCGCCAGCAGCCAATGGGGGAGCGACGAGCAGTACTTC. Encoded protein: CASSQWGSDEQYF.

The gene calls are TRBV14 and TRBJ2-1, with unresolved D. Germline assignment: CDR1 SGHDN and CDR2 FVKESK. Trimming shortened V by 1 base and J by 9 bases, and 10 bases separated the two germline ends. This CDR3 has 13 residues. The CDR3 bases are TGTGCCAGCAGCCAAGTTTCGAAGGGTGAGCAGTTCTTC. It specifies CASSQVSKGEQFF.

The chain recombines TRBV6-5 with TRBJ1-5; D ambiguous. CDR1 is MNHEY, CDR2 SVGAGI, per germline. This CDR3 is 12 amino acids long. V was trimmed by 4 bases and J by 4 bases, leaving 5 bases between them. The CDR3 sequence is CASSSINQPQHF. CDR3 nucleotide sequence: TGTGCCAGCAGTTCCATTAATCAGCCCCAGCATTTT.

The rearrangement joins TRBV29-1 to TRBJ2-5; 8 nucleotides align to TRBD2. Trimming took 3 bases from V and 1 from J; bases not matched to a gene: 7. Germline V gene lookup returns CDR1 SQVTM and CDR2 ANQGSEA. The CDR3 is 15 amino acids. The CDR3 region is CSVDQRGNSQETQYF. The CDR3 DNA reads as TGCAGCGTTGACCAGCGGGGGAATAGCCAAGAGACCCAGTACTTC.

The rearrangement links TRBV30 to TRBJ2-1; D gene ambiguous. The CDR3 has 12 amino acids. Germline lookup yields CDR1 GTSNPN and CDR2 SVGIG (reference sequence). The V end lost 3 bases, the J end lost 6 bases, and 9 bases lay between the germline ends. The CDR3, as DNA: TGTGCCTGGAGACTAAGAGGCAATGAGCAGTTCTTC. Translating gives CAWRLRGNEQFF.

The table lists this clone with a few counts. CDR3 DNA: TGTGCCAGTGGGACAGTGAACACTGAAGCTTTCTTT. It codes for CASGTVNTEAFF. This chain joins TRBV19 and TRBJ1-1, with TRBD1 matching over 7 bases. This CDR3 has 12 amino acids. V trimming: 8 bases; J trimming: 0 bases; junction bases outside the gene matches: 0. Looked up from germline, CDR1 is LNHDA and CDR2 is SQIVND (reference sequence).

J is TRBJ1-5 and V is TRBV29-1; the D is unclear. V lost 5 bases and J lost 11, with 16 bases in between. The CDR3 runs to 12 residues. From germline, CDR1 is SQVTM and CDR2 ANQGSEA. For the CDR3, the DNA is TGCAGCGTTCAAGCGGAGGATTTTGCCCAGCATTTT. It is translated as CSVQAEDFAQHF.

The V gene is TRBV4-3, the J gene TRBJ1-2; 8 nucleotides agree with TRBD1. The J segment lost 4 bases and the V segment lost 3 bases, leaving 4 bases of the junction unmatched. The CDR3 has 14 residues. The germline gives CDR1 LGHNA, CDR2 YSLEER. CDR3 sequence reads: CASSQDRVGYGYTF. CDR3 DNA sequence: TGCGCCAGCAGCCAGGACAGGGTCGGCTATGGCTACACCTTC.

The chain has TRBV11-2 and TRBJ2-7; perhaps D is TRBD1 or TRBD2 (5 bases each). V shed 0 bases and J shed 0 bases, with 15 bases lying between them. The length of the CDR3 is 17 residues. Germline assignment: CDR1 SGHAT and CDR2 FQNNGV. This CDR3 is CASSLDPGTESSYEQYF. The CDR3 DNA reads as TGTGCCAGCAGCTTAGATCCGGGGACCGAGAGCTCCTACGAGCAGTACTTC.

The genes are TRBV29-1 and TRBJ2-1, with D maybe TRBD1 (6 bases). V lost 7 bases and J 3 bases, leaving 10 bases between the germline ends. This CDR3 region has 12 residues. CDR1 SQVTM and CDR2 ANQGSEA come from the germline V gene. As DNA, the CDR3 is TGCAGCGCCCCGGACAGCTACAATGAGCAGTTCTTC. Translated, it gives CSAPDSYNEQFF.

By sample share, this clone is medium-sized. The chain links TRBV7-8 to TRBJ2-1, with D possibly being TRBD2 (6 bases). The V gene lost 2 bases and the J gene lost 0 bases, with 11 bases spanning the gap. The CDR3 has 16 amino acids. Germline assignment: CDR1 SGHVS and CDR2 FQNEAQ. The CDR3 loop is CASSLLTRPSYNEQFF. CDR3 DNA: TGTGCCAGCAGCTTATTGACTAGACCCTCCTACAATGAGCAGTTCTTC.

The chain carries TRBV29-1 and TRBJ1-1; D gene uncertain. The V gene lost 3 bases and the J gene lost 0 bases, with 11 bases spanning the gap. This CDR3 has 14 residues. Germline-derived CDR1 and CDR2 are SQVTM and ANQGSEA. The CDR3 bases are TGCAGCGTTGAGACCTCGTATATGAACACTGAAGCTTTCTTT. It yields the protein CSVETSYMNTEAFF. Filled out from reference TRBV29-1 and TRBJ1-1, the complete variable domain reads SAVISQKPSRDICQRGTSLTIQCQVDSQVTMMFWYRQQPGQSLTLIATANQGSEATYESGFVIDKFPISRPNLTFSTLTVSNMSPEDSSIYLCSVETSYMNTEAFFGQGTRLTVV.

This sequence joins TRBV13 and TRBJ2-2; D not resolved. This CDR3 contains 16 residues. The ends were cut back, 5 bases at V and 2 bases at J, with 15 bases in the middle. CDR1 and CDR2 from the germline V gene are PRHDT and FYEKMQ (reference sequence). The CDR3 loop is CASSPTWRSNTGELFF. Written as DNA, the CDR3 is TGTGCCAGCAGCCCGACATGGCGGTCAAACACCGGGGAGCTGTTTTTT.

The CDR3 reads CSVEGETGGGTDTQYF. The CDR3 DNA sequence: TGCAGCGTAGAGGGGGAAACAGGGGGCGGCACAGATACGCAGTATTTT. This chain connects TRBV29-1 to TRBJ2-3; 9 bases are shared with TRBD1. The V gene's germline CDR1 is SQVTM and CDR2 ANQGSEA. The trim removed 6 bases at V and 1 base at J, leaving 11 bases unmatched. The CDR3 consists of 16 residues.